This T cell receptor (beta chain) was captured by sequencing in a study of T cells in Graves' hyperthyroidism and ophthalmopathy. General observations from the study: The model foresaw ophthalmopathy a median roughly 6.5 months prior to onset.

No progression to ophthalmopathy during 18 months of follow-up defined stable disease. Exclusion criteria comprised uncontrolled infection, other autoimmune disease, pregnancy or lactation. Around 10 ml of fresh peripheral blood supplied the PBMCs. Germline V gene lookup returns CDR1 SNHLY and CDR2 FYNNEI. V dropped 8 bases and J dropped 4 bases, with 14 bases sitting between them. CDR3 length: 13 amino acids. TCR beta CDR3 regions were amplified from RNA. Researchers ran a first-round RT-PCR on the TCR CDR3 using the HTBI primer set. TCRdb analysed the multiplex PCR reads with MiXCR anew, one entry per CDR3 protein. The sample carries around 110,000 distinct CDR3 sequences, 16% recorded once. This clonotype was seen many times. What it binds is not known.

The source material was blood. This TCR derives from a woman between 45 and 65 years old with Graves' hyperthyroidism. The chain joins TRBV2 to TRBJ1-2; D perhaps matches TRBD1 (6 bases). The CDR3 sequence is CASLSDSSYGYTF. For the CDR3, the DNA is TGTGCCAGCCTCTCGGACAGCTCCTATGGCTACACCTTC.